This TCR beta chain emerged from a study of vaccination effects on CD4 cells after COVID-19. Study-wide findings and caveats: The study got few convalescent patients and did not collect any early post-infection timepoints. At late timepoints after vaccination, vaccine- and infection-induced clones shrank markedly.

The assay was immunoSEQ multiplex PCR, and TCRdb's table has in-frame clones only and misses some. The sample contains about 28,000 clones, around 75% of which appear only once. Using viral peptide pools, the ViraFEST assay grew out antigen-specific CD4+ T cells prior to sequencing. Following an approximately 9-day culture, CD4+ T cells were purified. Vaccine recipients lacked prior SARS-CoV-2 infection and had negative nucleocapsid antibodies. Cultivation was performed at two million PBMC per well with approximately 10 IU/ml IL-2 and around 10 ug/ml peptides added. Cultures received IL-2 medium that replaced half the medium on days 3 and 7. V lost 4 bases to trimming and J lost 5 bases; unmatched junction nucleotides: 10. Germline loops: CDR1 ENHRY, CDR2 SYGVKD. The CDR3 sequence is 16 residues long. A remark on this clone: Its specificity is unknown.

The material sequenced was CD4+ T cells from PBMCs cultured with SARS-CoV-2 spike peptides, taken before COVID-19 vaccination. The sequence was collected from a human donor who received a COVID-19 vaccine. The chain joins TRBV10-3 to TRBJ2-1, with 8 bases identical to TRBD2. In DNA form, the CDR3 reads TGTGCCATCAGTGCGACGACTAGCGAGACTAACAATGAGCAGTTCTTC. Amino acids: CAISATTSETNNEQFF.